Listed here is a single TCR beta chain. Its antigen remains unknown. PCR involved 60 Vbeta and 13 Jbeta primers. Sequencing was performed with immunoSEQ multiplex PCR; in TCRdb, only in-frame clones are kept and a portion is missing. The profile covers 98,000 or so clones, with 60% to 80% appearing a single time and 4.5% to 7% taken by the ten largest. This sample was included in a study of cytomegalovirus exposure and HLA in healthy donors. The V gene lost 8 bases and the J gene lost 4 bases, with 15 bases spanning the gap. CDR1 is MDHEN, CDR2 SYDVKM, per germline. CDR3 length: 14 amino acids. Study observations and caveats: Some V segments, including TRBV6-2 and TRBV6-3, were excluded as indistinguishable. Per published accounts, TCR beta sequences correctly predicted the HLA-A and HLA-B alleles of most subjects.

V gene TRBV28 combines with J gene TRBJ1-3; D not resolved. Specimen: PBMCs. This clonotype was obtained from a man in his 60s in good health and CMV-seropositive. The CDR3 DNA follows: TGTGCCAGCCTCAAGGGAGGGTCAGGAAACACCATATATTTT. Protein sequence: CASLKGGSGNTIYF. The entire variable domain, with the rest obtained from reference TRBV28 and TRBJ1-3, is as follows: DVKVTQSSRYLVKRTGEKVFLECVQDMDHENMFWYRQDPGLGLRLIYFSYDVKMKEKGDIPEGYSVSREKKERFSLILESASTNQTSMYLCASLKGGSGNTIYFGEGSWLTVV.